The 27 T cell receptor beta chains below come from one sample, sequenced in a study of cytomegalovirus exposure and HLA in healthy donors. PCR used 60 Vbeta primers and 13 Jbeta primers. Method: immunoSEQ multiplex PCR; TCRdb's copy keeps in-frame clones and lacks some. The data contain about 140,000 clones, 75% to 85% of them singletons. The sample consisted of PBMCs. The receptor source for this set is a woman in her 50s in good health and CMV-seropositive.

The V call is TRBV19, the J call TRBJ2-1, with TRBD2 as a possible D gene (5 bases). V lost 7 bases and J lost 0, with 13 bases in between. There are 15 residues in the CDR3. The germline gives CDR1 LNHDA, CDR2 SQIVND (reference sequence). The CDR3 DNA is TGTGCCAGTAAGGAGCGGCCTAGCTCCTACAATGAGCAGTTCTTC. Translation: CASKERPSSYNEQFF.

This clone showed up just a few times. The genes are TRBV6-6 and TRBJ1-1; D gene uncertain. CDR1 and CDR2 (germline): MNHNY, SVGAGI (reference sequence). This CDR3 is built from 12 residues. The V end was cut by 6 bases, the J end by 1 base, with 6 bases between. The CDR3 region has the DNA TGTGCCAGCAGACGGAGGAACACTGAAGCTTTCTTT. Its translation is CASRRRNTEAFF.

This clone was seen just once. The CDR3: CASSIGRDRAEKLFF. The DNA for the CDR3 is TGTGCCAGTAGTATAGGAAGGGACAGGGCTGAAAAACTGTTTTTT. The chain uses TRBV19 and TRBJ1-4; 9 nucleotides align to TRBD1. This CDR3 is 15 amino acids long. V lost 1 base, J lost 7 bases, and 4 bases stayed unmatched. Per germline, CDR1 LNHDA and CDR2 SQIVND (reference sequence). The full variable domain, completed using reference TRBV19 and TRBJ1-4, is DGGITQSPKYLFRKEGQNVTLSCEQNLNHDAMYWYRQDPGQGLRLIYYSQIVNDFQKGDIAEGYSVSREKKESFPLTVTSAQKNPTAFYLCASSIGRDRAEKLFFGSGTQLSVL.

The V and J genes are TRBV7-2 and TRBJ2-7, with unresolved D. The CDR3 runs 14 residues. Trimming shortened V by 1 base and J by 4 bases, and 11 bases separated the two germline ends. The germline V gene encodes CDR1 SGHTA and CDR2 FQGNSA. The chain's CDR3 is CASSLGSVLYEQYF. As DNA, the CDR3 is TGTGCCAGCAGCTTAGGGAGTGTCTTATACGAGCAGTACTTC.

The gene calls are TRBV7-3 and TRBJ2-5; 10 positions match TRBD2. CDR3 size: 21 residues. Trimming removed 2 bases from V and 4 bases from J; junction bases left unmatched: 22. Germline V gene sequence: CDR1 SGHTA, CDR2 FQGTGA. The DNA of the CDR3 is TGTGCCAGCAGCTTAGGGGCTAGCGGGGGAGGATTAGAGGCCAATGGAGAGACCCAGTACTTC. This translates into CASSLGASGGGLEANGETQYF. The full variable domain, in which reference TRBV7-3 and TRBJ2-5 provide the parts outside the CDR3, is GAGVSQTPSNKVTEKGKYVELRCDPISGHTALYWYRQSLGQGPEFLIYFQGTGAADDSGLPNDRFFAVRPEGSVSTLKIQRTERGDSAVYLCASSLGASGGGLEANGETQYFGPGTRLLVL.

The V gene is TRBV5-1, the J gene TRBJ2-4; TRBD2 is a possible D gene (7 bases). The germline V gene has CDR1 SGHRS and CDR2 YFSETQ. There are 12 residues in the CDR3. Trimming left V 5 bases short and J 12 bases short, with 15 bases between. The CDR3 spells CASSGGGQRQYF. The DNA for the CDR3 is TGCGCCAGCAGTGGGGGGGGGCAACGTCAGTACTTC.

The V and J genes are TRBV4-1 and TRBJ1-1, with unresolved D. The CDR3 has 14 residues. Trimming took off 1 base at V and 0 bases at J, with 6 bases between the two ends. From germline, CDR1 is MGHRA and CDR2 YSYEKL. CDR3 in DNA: TGCGCCAGCAGCCAAGCGGGGTTGAACACTGAAGCTTTCTTT. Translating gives CASSQAGLNTEAFF.

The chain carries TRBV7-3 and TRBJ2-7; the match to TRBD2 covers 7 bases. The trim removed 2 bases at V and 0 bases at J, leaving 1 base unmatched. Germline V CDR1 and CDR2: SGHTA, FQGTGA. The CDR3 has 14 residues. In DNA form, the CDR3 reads TGTGCCAGCAGCTTAGGGGGGGACTCCTACGAGCAGTACTTC. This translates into CASSLGGDSYEQYF.

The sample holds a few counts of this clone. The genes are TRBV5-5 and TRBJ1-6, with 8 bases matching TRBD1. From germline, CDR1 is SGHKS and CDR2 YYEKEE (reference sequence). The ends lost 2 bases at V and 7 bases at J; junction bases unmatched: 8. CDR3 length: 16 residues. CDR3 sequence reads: CASSLGQGAWNSPLHF. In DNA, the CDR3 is TGTGCCAGCAGCTTAGGGCAGGGGGCTTGGAATTCACCCCTCCACTTT.

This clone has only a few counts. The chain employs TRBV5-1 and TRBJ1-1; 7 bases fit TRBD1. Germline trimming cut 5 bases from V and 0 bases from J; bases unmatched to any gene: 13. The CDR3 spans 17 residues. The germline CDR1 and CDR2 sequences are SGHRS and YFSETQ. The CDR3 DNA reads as TGCGCCAGCAGGAGTGGGACAGCCCGCCGGGTGAACACTGAAGCTTTCTTT. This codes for CASRSGTARRVNTEAFF. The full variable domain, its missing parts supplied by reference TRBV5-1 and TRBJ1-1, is KAGVTQTPRYLIKTRGQQVTLSCSPISGHRSVSWYQQTPGQGLQFLFEYFSETQRNKGNFPGRFSGRQFSNSRSEMNVSTLELGDSALYLCASRSGTARRVNTEAFFGQGTRLTVV.

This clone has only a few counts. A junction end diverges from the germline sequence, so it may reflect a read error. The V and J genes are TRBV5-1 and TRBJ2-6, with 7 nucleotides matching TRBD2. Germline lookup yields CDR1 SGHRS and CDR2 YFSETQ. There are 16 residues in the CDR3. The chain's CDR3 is CASSLAGLSGANGLTF. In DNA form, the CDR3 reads TGCGCCAGCAGCTTAGCGGGGCTCTCTGGGGCCAACGGCCTGACTTTC. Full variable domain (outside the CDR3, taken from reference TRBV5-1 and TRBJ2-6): KAGVTQTPRYLIKTRGQQVTLSCSPISGHRSVSWYQQTPGQGLQFLFEYFSETQRNKGNFPGRFSGRQFSNSRSEMNVSTLELGDSALYLCASSLAGLSGANGLTFGAGSRLTVL.

CDR3 coding DNA: TGCAGTGCTTCTCAGGCCTACGAGCAGTACTTC. Encoded protein: CSASQAYEQYF. The V and J genes are TRBV20-1 and TRBJ2-7; D is uncertain. Germline-derived CDR1 and CDR2 are DFQATT and SNEGSKA (reference sequence). The CDR3 has 11 residues. V was clipped by 5 bases and J by 2 bases, with 7 bases between them.

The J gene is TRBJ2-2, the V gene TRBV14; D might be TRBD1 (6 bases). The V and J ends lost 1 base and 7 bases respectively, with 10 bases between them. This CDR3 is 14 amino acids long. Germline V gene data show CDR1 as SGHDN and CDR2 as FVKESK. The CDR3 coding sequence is TGTGCCAGCAGCCAAGCCCTACAGGGCGGGGAGCTGTTTTTT. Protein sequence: CASSQALQGGELFF.

The CDR3 DNA sequence: TGTGCCAGCAGCTTGGACAGCCTTCAAGCTTTCTTT. Translation: CASSLDSLQAFF. The V and J genes are TRBV5-4 and TRBJ1-1; D is unresolved. Germline lookup yields CDR1 SGHNT and CDR2 YYREEE (reference sequence). V lost 0 bases, J lost 9 bases, and 9 bases lay in between. The CDR3 consists of 12 residues.

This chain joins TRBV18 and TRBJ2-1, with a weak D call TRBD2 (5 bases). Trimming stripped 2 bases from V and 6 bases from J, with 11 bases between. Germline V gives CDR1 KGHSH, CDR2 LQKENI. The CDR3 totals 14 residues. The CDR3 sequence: CASSPSEGINEQFF. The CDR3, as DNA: TGTGCCAGCTCACCATCCGAGGGAATCAATGAGCAGTTCTTC.

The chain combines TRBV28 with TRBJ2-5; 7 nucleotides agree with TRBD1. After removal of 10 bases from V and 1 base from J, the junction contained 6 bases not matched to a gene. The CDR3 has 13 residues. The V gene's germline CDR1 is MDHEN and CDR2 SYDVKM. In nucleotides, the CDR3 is TGTGCCACTTCCTCAGGGGGCCAAGAGACCCAGTACTTC. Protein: CATSSGGQETQYF. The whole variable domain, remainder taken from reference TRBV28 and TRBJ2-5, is DVKVTQSSRYLVKRTGEKVFLECVQDMDHENMFWYRQDPGLGLRLIYFSYDVKMKEKGDIPEGYSVSREKKERFSLILESASTNQTSMYLCATSSGGQETQYFGPGTRLLVL.

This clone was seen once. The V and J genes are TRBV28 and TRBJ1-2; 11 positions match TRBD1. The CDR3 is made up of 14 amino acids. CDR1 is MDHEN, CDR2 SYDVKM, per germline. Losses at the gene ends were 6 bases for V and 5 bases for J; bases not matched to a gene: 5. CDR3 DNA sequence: TGTGCCAGCAGCCGGACAGGGGGCGATTATGGCTACACCTTC. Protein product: CASSRTGGDYGYTF.

The CDR3 reads CASSFDRGLIYEQYF. DNA of the CDR3: TGTGCCAGCAGCTTTGACAGGGGATTGATCTACGAGCAGTACTTC. The chain employs TRBV7-8 and TRBJ2-7, with 8 positions matching TRBD1. CDR3 length equals 15 residues. J was trimmed by 3 bases and V by 3 bases; bases with no gene match: 7. Germline V gene data show CDR1 as SGHVS and CDR2 as FQNEAQ.

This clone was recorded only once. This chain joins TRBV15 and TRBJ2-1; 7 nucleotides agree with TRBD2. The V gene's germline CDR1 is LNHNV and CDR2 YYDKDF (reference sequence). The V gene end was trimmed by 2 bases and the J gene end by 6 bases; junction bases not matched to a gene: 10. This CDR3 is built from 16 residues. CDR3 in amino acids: CATSRIAGRGVNEQFF. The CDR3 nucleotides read TGTGCCACCAGCAGAATAGCGGGTAGAGGTGTCAATGAGCAGTTCTTC.

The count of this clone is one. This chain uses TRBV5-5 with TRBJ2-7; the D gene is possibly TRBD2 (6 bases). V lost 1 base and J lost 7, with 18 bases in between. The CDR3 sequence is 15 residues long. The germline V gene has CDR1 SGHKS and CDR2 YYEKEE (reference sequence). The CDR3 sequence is CASSLSGGLFREQYF. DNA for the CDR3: TGTGCCAGCAGCTTGTCTGGCGGACTATTTCGGGAGCAGTACTTC.

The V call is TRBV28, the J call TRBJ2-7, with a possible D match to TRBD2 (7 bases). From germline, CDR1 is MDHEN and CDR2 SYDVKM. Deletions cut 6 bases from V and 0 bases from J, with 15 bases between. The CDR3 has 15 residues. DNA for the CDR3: TGTGCCAGCAGAGAAGGGGGGGGAAACTCCTACGAGCAGTACTTC. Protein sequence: CASREGGGNSYEQYF.

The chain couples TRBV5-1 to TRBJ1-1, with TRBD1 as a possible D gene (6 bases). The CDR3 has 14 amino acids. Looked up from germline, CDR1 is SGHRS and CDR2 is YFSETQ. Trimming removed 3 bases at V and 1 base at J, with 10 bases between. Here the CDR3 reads CASSSRGGNTEAFF. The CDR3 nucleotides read TGCGCCAGCAGCTCCAGGGGCGGGAACACTGAAGCTTTCTTT.

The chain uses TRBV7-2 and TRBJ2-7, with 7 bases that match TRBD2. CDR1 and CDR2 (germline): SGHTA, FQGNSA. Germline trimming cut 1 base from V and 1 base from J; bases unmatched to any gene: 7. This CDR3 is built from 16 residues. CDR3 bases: TGTGCCAGCAGCTTAGGGGCCGGGAGGTCATCCTACGAGCAGTACTTC. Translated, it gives CASSLGAGRSSYEQYF.

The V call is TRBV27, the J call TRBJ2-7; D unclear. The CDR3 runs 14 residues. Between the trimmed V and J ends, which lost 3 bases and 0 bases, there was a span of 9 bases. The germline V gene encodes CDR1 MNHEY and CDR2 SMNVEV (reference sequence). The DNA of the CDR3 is TGTGCCAGCAGTTTGAGCCTTAGCTCCTACGAGCAGTACTTC. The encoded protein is CASSLSLSSYEQYF.

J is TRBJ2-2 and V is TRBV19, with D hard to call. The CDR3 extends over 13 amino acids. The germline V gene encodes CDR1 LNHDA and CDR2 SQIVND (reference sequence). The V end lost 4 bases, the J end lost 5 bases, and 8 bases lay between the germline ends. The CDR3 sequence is CASSRSRTGELFF. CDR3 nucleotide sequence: TGTGCCAGTAGTAGGAGCCGGACCGGGGAGCTGTTTTTT.

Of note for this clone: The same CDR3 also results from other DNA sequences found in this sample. The chain's CDR3 is CASSSSRGNEQFF. The CDR3 coding sequence is TGCGCCAGCAGCTCCTCTAGAGGCAATGAGCAGTTCTTC. The rearrangement joins TRBV5-1 to TRBJ2-1; no firm D call. Germline-derived CDR1 and CDR2 are SGHRS and YFSETQ. This CDR3 region has 13 residues. Trimming took 3 bases from V and 6 from J, leaving 10 bases between them.

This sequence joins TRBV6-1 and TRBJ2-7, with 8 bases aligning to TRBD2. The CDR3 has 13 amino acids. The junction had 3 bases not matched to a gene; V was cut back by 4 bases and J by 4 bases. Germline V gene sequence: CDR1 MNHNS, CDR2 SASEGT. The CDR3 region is CASSVQREYEQYF. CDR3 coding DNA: TGTGCCAGCAGTGTCCAGCGGGAGTACGAGCAGTACTTC.